The 10 T cell receptor beta chains below all came from one sample that was sequenced in a study of blood T cell repertoires in COVID-19 (dated by TCRdb to between 2020 and 2021). Libraries were constructed by the immunoSEQ multiplex PCR assay. TCRdb re-hosts the immuneACCESS table, in-frame sequences only. Its copies lack some clones; in the studies checked, an unresolved V gene accounts for under half of them, and the cause for the rest is not known. In this sample the table shows 65,000 to 80,000 clones, 87% of which occur a single time. The ten largest make up roughly 8% of the sample. The specimen was peripheral blood. All receptors derive from a middle-aged man with active COVID-19.

The rearrangement uses TRBV3-1 (or the pseudogene TRBV3-2) and TRBJ2-2; TRBD2 is a possible D gene (5 bases). The CDR3 is 15 residues long. V dropped 3 bases and J dropped 2 bases, with 10 bases sitting between them. Germline assignment: CDR1 LGHDT and CDR2 YNNKEL (reference sequence). CDR3 in amino acids: CASSQPDLNTGELFF. In nucleotides, the CDR3 is TGTGCCAGCAGCCAGCCGGACTTAAACACCGGGGAGCTGTTTTTT.

This chain connects TRBV7-2 to TRBJ2-5; a weak D match, TRBD2 (7 bases). Per germline, CDR1 SGHTA and CDR2 FQGNSA. V lost 1 base, J lost 5 bases, and 14 bases lay in between. The CDR3 runs to 15 residues. CDR3 coding DNA: TGTGCCAGCAGCTTAGTTGCGGGGGCGCGGGAGACCCAGTACTTC. This gives the protein CASSLVAGARETQYF.

This chain joins TRBV9 and TRBJ1-6; D is unresolved. This CDR3 spans 16 amino acids. Trimming removed 4 bases from V and 8 bases from J, with 19 bases in between. CDR1 and CDR2 from the germline V gene are SGDLS and YYNGEE. This CDR3 reads CASSSMPGASDSPLHF. CDR3 sequence (DNA): TGTGCCAGCAGCTCTATGCCGGGAGCATCAGATTCACCCCTCCACTTT.

This clone was observed once. The genes are TRBV12-3 or TRBV12-4 and TRBJ1-1; D unclear. V dropped 6 bases and J dropped 8 bases, with 13 bases sitting between them. The CDR3 is made up of 12 amino acids. CDR3 protein: CASSPSAGEAFF. The DNA of the CDR3 is TGTGCCAGCAGCCCCAGCGCGGGGGAAGCTTTCTTT.

This clone was counted only a few times. This chain joins TRBV18 and TRBJ1-1; 7 nucleotides line up with TRBD1. The CDR3 is made up of 14 amino acids. Trimming at V came to 1 base and at J to 1 base, leaving 0 bases not matched to a gene. The V gene's germline CDR1 is KGHSH and CDR2 LQKENI. For the CDR3, the DNA is TGTGCCAGCTCACCACAGGGGGCGAACACTGAAGCTTTCTTT. It translates to CASSPQGANTEAFF.

This clone was picked up one time. The chain links TRBV7-9 to TRBJ2-7, with D possibly matching TRBD2 (6 bases). Germline lookup yields CDR1 SEHNR and CDR2 FQNEAQ (reference sequence). V was pared by 1 base and J by 3 bases, with 7 bases between. The CDR3 is made up of 13 amino acids. CDR3 nucleotides: TGTGCCAGCAGCTTAGGGCGGGACTACGAGCAGTACTTC. This sequence encodes CASSLGRDYEQYF.

The genes are TRBV30 and TRBJ1-1; TRBD1 matches at 10 bases. The CDR3 has 14 residues. The V gene's germline CDR1 is GTSNPN and CDR2 SVGIG (reference sequence). V dropped 1 base and J dropped 5; count of bases not matched to a gene: 4. The CDR3 region is CAWSATGGITEAFF. Written as DNA, the CDR3 is TGTGCCTGGAGTGCGACAGGGGGCATTACTGAAGCTTTCTTT.

J is TRBJ1-1 and V is TRBV15; possibly TRBD1 for D (6 bases). The germline gives CDR1 LNHNV, CDR2 YYDKDF (reference sequence). V was pared by 5 bases and J by 1 base, with 8 bases between. CDR3 length: 13 residues. DNA of the CDR3: TGTGCCACCAGCCCGACAGGGAACACTGAAGCTTTCTTT. It encodes CATSPTGNTEAFF.

CDR3 in amino acids: CASSVGLITGFSGNTIYF. In DNA, the CDR3 is TGTGCCAGCAGCGTAGGGCTTATTACGGGGTTCTCTGGAAACACCATATATTTT. The gene calls are TRBV9 and TRBJ1-3; no definite D call. Germline V lookup: CDR1 SGDLS, CDR2 YYNGEE. This CDR3 region has 18 residues. The V end lost 0 bases, the J end lost 0 bases, and 16 bases lay between the germline ends.

The chain links TRBV30 to TRBJ2-5; D remains ambiguous. The CDR3 spans 14 residues. Looked up from germline, CDR1 is GTSNPN and CDR2 is SVGIG (reference sequence). Trimming took off 3 bases at V and 2 bases at J, with 13 bases between the two ends. The CDR3 bases are TGTGCCTGGAGGCAAACTGGGCCACAAGAGACCCAGTACTTC. It translates to CAWRQTGPQETQYF.